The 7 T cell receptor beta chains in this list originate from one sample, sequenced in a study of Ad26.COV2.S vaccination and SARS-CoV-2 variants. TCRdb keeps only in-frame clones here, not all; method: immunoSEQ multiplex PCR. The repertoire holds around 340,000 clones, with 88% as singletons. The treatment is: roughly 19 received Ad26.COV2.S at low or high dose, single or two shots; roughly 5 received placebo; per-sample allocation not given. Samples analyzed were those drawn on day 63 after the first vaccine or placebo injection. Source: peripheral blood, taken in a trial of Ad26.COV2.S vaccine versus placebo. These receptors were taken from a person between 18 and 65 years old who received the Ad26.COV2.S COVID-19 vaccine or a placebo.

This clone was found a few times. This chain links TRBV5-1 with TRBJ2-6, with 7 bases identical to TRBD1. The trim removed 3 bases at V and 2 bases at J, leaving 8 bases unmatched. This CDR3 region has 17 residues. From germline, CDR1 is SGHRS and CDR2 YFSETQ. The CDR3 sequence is CASSSGVQGAGANVLTF. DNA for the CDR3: TGCGCCAGCAGCTCGGGTGTGCAGGGGGCTGGGGCCAACGTCCTGACTTTC.

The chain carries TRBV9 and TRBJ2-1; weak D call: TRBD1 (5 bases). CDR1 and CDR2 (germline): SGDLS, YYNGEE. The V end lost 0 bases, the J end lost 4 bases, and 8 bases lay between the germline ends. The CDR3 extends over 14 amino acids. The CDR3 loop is CASSVDDSYNEQFF. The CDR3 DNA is TGTGCCAGCAGCGTAGATGACAGTTACAATGAGCAGTTCTTC.

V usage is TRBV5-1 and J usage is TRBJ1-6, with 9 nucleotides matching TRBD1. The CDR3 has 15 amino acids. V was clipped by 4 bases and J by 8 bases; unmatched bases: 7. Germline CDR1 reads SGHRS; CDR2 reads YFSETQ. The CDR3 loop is CASSAGTGWDSPLHF. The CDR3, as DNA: TGCGCCAGCAGCGCCGGGACAGGGTGGGATTCACCCCTCCACTTT.

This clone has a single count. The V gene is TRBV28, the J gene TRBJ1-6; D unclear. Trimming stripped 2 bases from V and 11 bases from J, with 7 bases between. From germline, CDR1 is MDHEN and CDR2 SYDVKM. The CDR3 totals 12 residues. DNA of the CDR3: TGTGCCAGCAGTTTACGCATAGCACCCCTCCACTTT. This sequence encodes CASSLRIAPLHF. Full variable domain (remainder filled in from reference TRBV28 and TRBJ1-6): DVKVTQSSRYLVKRTGEKVFLECVQDMDHENMFWYRQDPGLGLRLIYFSYDVKMKEKGDIPEGYSVSREKKERFSLILESASTNQTSMYLCASSLRIAPLHFGNGTRLTVT.

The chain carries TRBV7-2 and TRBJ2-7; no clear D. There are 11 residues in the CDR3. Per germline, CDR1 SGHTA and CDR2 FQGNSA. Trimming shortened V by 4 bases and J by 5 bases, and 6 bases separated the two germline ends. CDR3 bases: TGTGCCAGCAGCTCCGTGGACGAGCAGTACTTC. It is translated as CASSSVDEQYF.

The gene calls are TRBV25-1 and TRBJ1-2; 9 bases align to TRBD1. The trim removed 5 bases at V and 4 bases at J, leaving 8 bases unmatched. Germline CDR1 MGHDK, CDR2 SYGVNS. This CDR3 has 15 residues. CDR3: CASSPPGQGSYGYTF. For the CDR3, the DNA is TGTGCCAGCAGTCCCCCGGGACAGGGCTCCTATGGCTACACCTTC.

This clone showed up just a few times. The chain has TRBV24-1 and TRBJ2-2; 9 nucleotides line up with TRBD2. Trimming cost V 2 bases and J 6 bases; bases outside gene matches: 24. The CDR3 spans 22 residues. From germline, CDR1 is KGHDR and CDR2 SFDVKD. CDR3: CATSDWVGRLAGFGTQAGELFF. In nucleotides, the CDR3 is TGTGCCACCAGTGATTGGGTTGGCAGGCTAGCGGGGTTTGGTACTCAGGCCGGGGAGCTGTTTTTT.